Listed here are 18 T cell receptor beta chains from one sample, sequenced in a study of chemoradiotherapy in HPV16-positive cancers. Assay: immunoSEQ multiplex PCR; the TCRdb copy retains only in-frame clones and omits some. The top ten clones hold under 5% of a sample with some 900 clones, 86% of them seen once. This material consisted of tumor tissue, taken from a patient who underwent chemoradiotherapy. Every receptor here comes from a human donor with HPV-associated anogenital cancer.

The chain couples TRBV10-2 to TRBJ2-5, with TRBD1 matching over 8 bases. J lost 4 bases, V lost 8 bases, and 18 bases had no gene match. CDR1 and CDR2 (germline): WSHSY, SAAADI. The CDR3 is 17 amino acids. This chain's CDR3 is CASHSGQGAPNRETQYF. In DNA form, the CDR3 reads TGCGCCAGCCATTCTGGACAGGGCGCACCCAATCGAGAGACCCAGTACTTC.

V and J are TRBV5-1 and TRBJ2-3, with D tentatively TRBD2 (6 bases). Germline V gene data show CDR1 as SGHRS and CDR2 as YFSETQ. The CDR3 is made up of 17 amino acids. The V end lost 0 bases, the J end lost 0 bases, and 14 bases lay between the germline ends. CDR3 sequence (DNA): TGCGCCAGCAGCTTGGTGGGGACGGGGACTAGCACAGATACGCAGTATTTT. Its translation is CASSLVGTGTSTDTQYF.

This chain links TRBV7-6 with TRBJ2-1; D is perhaps TRBD1 (6 bases). The germline V and J ends were trimmed by 2 bases and 4 bases, with 12 bases remaining between them. From germline, CDR1 is SGHVS and CDR2 FNYEAQ. CDR3 size: 15 residues. CDR3 sequence reads: CASSLSVGAYNEQFF. CDR3 sequence (DNA): TGTGCCAGCAGCTTATCGGTGGGGGCATACAATGAGCAGTTCTTC.

V gene TRBV6-6 combines with J gene TRBJ2-2, with D unclear. Trimming stripped 2 bases from V and 3 bases from J, with 4 bases between. CDR1 and CDR2 (germline): MNHNY, SVGAGI (reference sequence). The CDR3 is 13 residues long. CDR3 nucleotide sequence: TGTGCCAGCAGTTACGTAGACACCGGGGAGCTGTTTTTT. Its translation is CASSYVDTGELFF.

This chain joins TRBV30 and TRBJ1-4; D is perhaps TRBD1 (5 bases). CDR1 is GTSNPN, CDR2 SVGIG, per germline (reference sequence). Between the trimmed V and J ends, which lost 1 base and 8 bases, there was a span of 14 bases. This CDR3 is 14 amino acids long. As DNA, the CDR3 is TGTGCCTGGAGTGCTACTGTGGGGCTAGAAAAACTGTTTTTT. Translating gives CAWSATVGLEKLFF.

A word on this clone: Its ends do not fully match the called genes, so a read error is possible. The chain uses TRBV19 and TRBJ2-3; 8 bases line up with TRBD1. Germline V CDR1 and CDR2: LNHDA, SQIVND (reference sequence). The CDR3 sequence is 16 residues long. The CDR3 DNA is TGTGCCAGTAGCATAGGGGGACAGGCCGGAACAGATACGCAGTATTTT. Protein sequence: CASSIGGQAGTDTQYF.

This chain uses TRBV11-2 with TRBJ1-3, with D hard to call. The CDR3 is 14 residues long. V lost 0 bases and J 0 bases, leaving 3 bases between the germline ends. Germline lookup yields CDR1 SGHAT and CDR2 FQNNGV. CDR3 in DNA: TGTGCCAGCAGCTTAGAGTACTCTGGAAACACCATATATTTT. Its translation is CASSLEYSGNTIYF.

The V gene is TRBV7-7, the J gene TRBJ2-5; TRBD1 or TRBD2 may be the D gene (6 bases each). The V gene's germline CDR1 is SSHAT and CDR2 FNYEAQ (reference sequence). This CDR3 region has 15 residues. With 4 bases removed from V and 5 bases from J, the gap between germline ends came to 17 bases. CDR3 DNA: TGTGCCAGCAGCTCGACAGGAGGGGGGTTTGAGACCCAGTACTTC. Protein sequence: CASSSTGGGFETQYF.

This sequence joins TRBV28 and TRBJ1-1; 7 positions agree with TRBD1. The V gene end was trimmed by 6 bases and the J gene end by 2 bases; junction bases not matched to a gene: 9. CDR1 and CDR2 from the germline V gene are MDHEN and SYDVKM. The CDR3 covers 15 residues. The DNA of the CDR3 is TGTGCCAGCAGCGTAATAGGGACAGCAAACACTGAAGCTTTCTTT. Protein product: CASSVIGTANTEAFF.

The gene calls are TRBV5-3 and TRBJ1-1, with D perhaps matching TRBD1 (5 bases). TRBV5-3 is an ORF for which the function is uncertain. The CDR3 has 15 amino acids. With 0 bases removed from V and 2 bases from J, the gap between germline ends came to 11 bases. CDR3 coding DNA: TGTGCCAGAAGCTTGGCCAGGGCAGTAAACACTGAAGCTTTCTTT. Its translation: CARSLARAVNTEAFF.

The V and J genes are TRBV11-2 and TRBJ1-6, with D unresolved. This CDR3 has 14 residues. The germline gives CDR1 SGHAT, CDR2 FQNNGV. V lost 5 bases and J 9 bases, leaving 14 bases between the germline ends. CDR3 DNA sequence: TGTGCCAGCAGCCTTCGGGTAGTGAGTTCACCCCTCCACTTT. This translates into CASSLRVVSSPLHF.

The chain links TRBV30 to TRBJ1-1; D is unresolved. CDR1 is GTSNPN, CDR2 SVGIG, per germline (reference sequence). The V and J ends lost 1 base and 5 bases respectively, with 8 bases between them. The CDR3 is 12 amino acids. CDR3 region: CAWSGSGTEAFF. The CDR3 nucleotides are TGTGCCTGGAGTGGCTCCGGGACTGAAGCTTTCTTT.

A few counts support this clone. The gene calls are TRBV7-9 and TRBJ2-2; D gene uncertain. V was pared by 5 bases and J by 1 base, with 11 bases between. CDR3 length: 15 amino acids. Germline CDR1 is SEHNR and CDR2 is FQNEAQ (reference sequence). CDR3 bases: TGTGCCAGCAGCCCCTGGACGGGGAACACCGGGGAGCTGTTTTTT. Its translation: CASSPWTGNTGELFF.

V and J are TRBV7-9 and TRBJ2-5, with TRBD2 matching 14 bases. The CDR3 spans 16 residues. The junction had 6 bases not matched to a gene; V was cut back by 5 bases and J by 4 bases. CDR1 and CDR2 (germline): SEHNR, FQNEAQ (reference sequence). CDR3 sequence (DNA): TGTGCCAGCAGCCTTCGACTAGCGGGGGGGTCAGAGACCCAGTACTTC. Encoded protein: CASSLRLAGGSETQYF.

The sample holds one count of this clone. The CDR3 DNA follows: TGTGCCAGCAGTGAACAGGCCGCCACTAATGAAAAACTGTTTTTT. Protein sequence: CASSEQAATNEKLFF. The chain recombines TRBV6-1 with TRBJ1-4; no reliable D call. V lost 2 bases to trimming and J lost 2 bases, with 9 bases between them. Per germline, CDR1 MNHNS and CDR2 SASEGT. CDR3 length: 15 residues.

The V gene is TRBV7-6, the J gene TRBJ1-2; tentative D call: TRBD1 (6 bases). This CDR3 has 16 residues. The V gene lost 6 bases and the J gene lost 2 bases, with 19 bases spanning the gap. Germline assignment: CDR1 SGHVS and CDR2 FNYEAQ. The DNA for the CDR3 is TGTGCCAGCAGTCCCTTTGAGAGGGGGGACAACTATGGCTACACCTTC. Encoded protein: CASSPFERGDNYGYTF.

This chain links TRBV25-1 with TRBJ2-7; D is perhaps TRBD2 (5 bases). The CDR3 loop spans 18 amino acids. In germline, CDR1 is MGHDK, CDR2 SYGVNS. Trimming cost V 3 bases and J 1 base, with 22 bases left between them. The DNA for the CDR3 is TGTGCCAGCAGTGAGGCCCCAACTCGGGGAAAAACTTCCTACGAGCAGTACTTC. Its protein is CASSEAPTRGKTSYEQYF.

V gene TRBV6-1 combines with J gene TRBJ1-2; D gene ambiguous. Trimming cost V 11 bases and J 1 base, with 11 bases left between them. The CDR3 runs to 12 residues. Germline V lookup: CDR1 MNHNS, CDR2 SASEGT. The CDR3 loop reads CAVSIFNYGYTF. In DNA, the CDR3 is TGTGCCGTAAGCATATTTAACTATGGCTACACCTTC.